What follows is one TCR beta chain and its context. Profiled with immunoSEQ multiplex PCR; TCRdb holds only in-frame clones, not every one. The sample records approximately 44,000 clones, over 70% being singletons. Germline V gives CDR1 SGHTA, CDR2 FQGNSA. There are 16 residues in the CDR3. V was shortened by 5 bases and J by 1 base, with 12 bases between the two germline ends. The source of the sample is a study of blood T cell repertoires in COVID-19. Study overall: Samples taken during acute and convalescent COVID-19 were collected in the United States, Italy and Spain.

This TCR derives from a human donor in a cohort sampled during active COVID-19. Sequenced input: peripheral blood. V and J are TRBV7-2 and TRBJ2-6, with no clear D. For the CDR3, the DNA is TGTGCCAGCAGCCCGTTTTTCGCGTCTGGGGCCAACGTCCTGACTTTC. Translated: CASSPFFASGANVLTF.